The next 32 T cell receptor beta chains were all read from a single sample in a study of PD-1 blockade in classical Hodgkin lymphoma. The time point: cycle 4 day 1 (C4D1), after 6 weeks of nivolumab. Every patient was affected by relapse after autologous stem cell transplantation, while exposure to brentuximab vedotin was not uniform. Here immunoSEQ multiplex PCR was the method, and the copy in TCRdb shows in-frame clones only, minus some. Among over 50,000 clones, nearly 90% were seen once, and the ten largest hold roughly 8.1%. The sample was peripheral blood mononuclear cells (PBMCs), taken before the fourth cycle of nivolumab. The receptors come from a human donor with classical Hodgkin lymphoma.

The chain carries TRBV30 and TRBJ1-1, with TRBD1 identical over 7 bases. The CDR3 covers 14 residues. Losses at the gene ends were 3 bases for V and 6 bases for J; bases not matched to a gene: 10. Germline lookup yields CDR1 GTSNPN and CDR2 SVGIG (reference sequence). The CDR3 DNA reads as TGTGCCTGGAGCCATTACAGGGGAAAAGCTGAAGCTTTCTTT. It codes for CAWSHYRGKAEAFF.

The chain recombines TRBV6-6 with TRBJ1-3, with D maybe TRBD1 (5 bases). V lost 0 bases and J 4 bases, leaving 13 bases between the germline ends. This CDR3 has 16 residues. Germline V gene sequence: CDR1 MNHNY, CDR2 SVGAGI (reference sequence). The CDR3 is CASSYSSQGGGNTIYF. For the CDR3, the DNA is TGTGCCAGCAGTTACTCGAGTCAGGGTGGCGGAAACACCATATATTTT.

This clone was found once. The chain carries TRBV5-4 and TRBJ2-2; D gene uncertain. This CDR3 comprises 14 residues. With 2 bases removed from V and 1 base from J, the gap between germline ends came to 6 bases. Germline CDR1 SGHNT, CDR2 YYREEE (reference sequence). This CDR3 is CASSFEMNTGELFF. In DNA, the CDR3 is TGTGCCAGCAGCTTTGAGATGAACACCGGGGAGCTGTTTTTT.

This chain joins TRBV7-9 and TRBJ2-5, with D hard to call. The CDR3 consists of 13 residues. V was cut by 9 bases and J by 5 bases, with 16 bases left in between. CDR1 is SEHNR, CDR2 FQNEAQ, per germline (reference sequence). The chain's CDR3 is CARADGAYETQYF. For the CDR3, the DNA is TGTGCCAGGGCTGACGGAGCTTACGAGACCCAGTACTTC.

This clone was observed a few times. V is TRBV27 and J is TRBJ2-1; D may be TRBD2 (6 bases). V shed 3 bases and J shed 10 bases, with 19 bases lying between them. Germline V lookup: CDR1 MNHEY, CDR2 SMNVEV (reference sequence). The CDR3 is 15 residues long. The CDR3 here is CASSFGGDPPGEQFF. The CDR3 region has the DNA TGTGCCAGCAGTTTCGGCGGGGACCCCCCCGGGGAGCAGTTCTTC.

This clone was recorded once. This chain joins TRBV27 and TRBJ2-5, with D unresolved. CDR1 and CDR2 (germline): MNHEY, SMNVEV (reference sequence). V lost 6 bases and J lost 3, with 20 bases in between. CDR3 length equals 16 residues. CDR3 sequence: CASSRSPGRPEETQYF. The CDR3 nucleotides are TGTGCCAGCAGCCGAAGTCCCGGACGACCCGAAGAGACCCAGTACTTC.

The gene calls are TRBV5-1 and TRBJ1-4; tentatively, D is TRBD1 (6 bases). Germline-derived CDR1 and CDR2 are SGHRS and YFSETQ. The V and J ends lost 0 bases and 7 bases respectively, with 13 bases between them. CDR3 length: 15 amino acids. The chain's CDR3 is CASSLGAGVSEKLFF. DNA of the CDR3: TGCGCCAGCAGCTTGGGGGCAGGGGTTTCTGAAAAACTGTTTTTT.

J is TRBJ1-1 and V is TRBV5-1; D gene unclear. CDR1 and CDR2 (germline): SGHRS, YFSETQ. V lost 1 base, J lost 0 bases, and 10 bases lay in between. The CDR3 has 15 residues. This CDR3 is CASSLINPMNTEAFF. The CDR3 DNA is TGCGCCAGCAGCTTGATAAACCCAATGAACACTGAAGCTTTCTTT.

CDR3 sequence: CASGYGEWGPNNYGYTF. CDR3 DNA: TGTGCTAGTGGTTACGGGGAGTGGGGGCCAAATAACTATGGCTACACCTTC. V gene TRBV12-5 combines with J gene TRBJ1-2; tentative D call: TRBD1 (6 bases). V was shortened by 4 bases and J by 1 base, with 19 bases between the two germline ends. Germline assignment: CDR1 LGHNT and CDR2 FRNRAP. The CDR3 has 17 amino acids.

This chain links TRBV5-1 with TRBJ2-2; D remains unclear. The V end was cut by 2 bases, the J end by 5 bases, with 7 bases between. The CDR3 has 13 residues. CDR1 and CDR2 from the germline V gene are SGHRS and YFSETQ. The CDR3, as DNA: TGCGCCAGCAGCTTCCAGGCTACCGGGGAGCTGTTTTTT. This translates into CASSFQATGELFF.

The CDR3 here is CAISVTLAGEHLPGELFF. CDR3 nucleotide sequence: TGTGCCATCAGTGTCACCCTAGCGGGGGAACATCTGCCCGGGGAGCTGTTTTTT. V gene TRBV10-3 combines with J gene TRBJ2-2; 10 bases map to TRBD2. The ends lost 4 bases at V and 6 bases at J; junction bases unmatched: 14. The CDR3 is 18 amino acids. CDR1 and CDR2 from the germline V gene are ENHRY and SYGVKD.

The DNA for the CDR3 is TGTGCCAGCAGCTCAGGGGCCAGGGGGGACACTGAAGCTTTCTTT. The encoded protein is CASSSGARGDTEAFF. The chain joins TRBV11-3 to TRBJ1-1, with TRBD1 identical over 7 bases. Per germline, CDR1 SGHNT and CDR2 YENEEA. The CDR3 loop spans 15 amino acids. After removal of 4 bases from V and 3 bases from J, the junction contained 8 bases not matched to a gene.

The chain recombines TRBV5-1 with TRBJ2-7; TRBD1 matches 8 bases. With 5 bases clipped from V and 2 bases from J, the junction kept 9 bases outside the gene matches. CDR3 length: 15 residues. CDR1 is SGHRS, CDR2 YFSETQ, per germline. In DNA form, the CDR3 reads TGCGCCAGCAGGCTCCCGAGGACAGGGACCTACGAGCAGTACTTC. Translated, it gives CASRLPRTGTYEQYF.

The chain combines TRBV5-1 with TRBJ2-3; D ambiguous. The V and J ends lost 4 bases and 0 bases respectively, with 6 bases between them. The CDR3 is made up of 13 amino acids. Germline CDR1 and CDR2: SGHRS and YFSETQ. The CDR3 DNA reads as TGCGCCAGCAGCGAAACTAGCACAGATACGCAGTATTTT. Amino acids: CASSETSTDTQYF.

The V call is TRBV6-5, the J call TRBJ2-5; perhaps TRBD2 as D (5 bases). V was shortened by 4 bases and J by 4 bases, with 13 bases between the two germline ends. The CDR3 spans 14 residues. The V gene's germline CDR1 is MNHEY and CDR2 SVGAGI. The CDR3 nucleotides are TGTGCCAGCAGTTCCCCAATGGCGGGAGAGACCCAGTACTTC. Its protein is CASSSPMAGETQYF.

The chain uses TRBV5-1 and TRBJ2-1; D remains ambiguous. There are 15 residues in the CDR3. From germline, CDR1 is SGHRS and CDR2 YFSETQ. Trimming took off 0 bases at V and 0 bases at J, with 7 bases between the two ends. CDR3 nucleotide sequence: TGCGCCAGCAGCTTGGAAGGGCCCTCCTACAATGAGCAGTTCTTC. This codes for CASSLEGPSYNEQFF. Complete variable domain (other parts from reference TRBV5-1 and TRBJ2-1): KAGVTQTPRYLIKTRGQQVTLSCSPISGHRSVSWYQQTPGQGLQFLFEYFSETQRNKGNFPGRFSGRQFSNSRSEMNVSTLELGDSALYLCASSLEGPSYNEQFFGPGTRLTVL.

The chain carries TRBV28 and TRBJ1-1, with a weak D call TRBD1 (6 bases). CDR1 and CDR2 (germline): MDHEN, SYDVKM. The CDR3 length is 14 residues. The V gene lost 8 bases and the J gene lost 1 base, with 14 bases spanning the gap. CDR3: CASREGGTNTEAFF. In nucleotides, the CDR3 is TGTGCCAGCCGTGAGGGGGGGACGAACACTGAAGCTTTCTTT.

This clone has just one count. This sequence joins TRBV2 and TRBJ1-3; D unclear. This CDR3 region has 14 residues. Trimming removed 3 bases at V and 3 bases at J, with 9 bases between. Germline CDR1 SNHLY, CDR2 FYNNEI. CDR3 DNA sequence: TGTGCCAGCAGTGAGAGCCTTATTGGAAACACCATATATTTT. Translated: CASSESLIGNTIYF.

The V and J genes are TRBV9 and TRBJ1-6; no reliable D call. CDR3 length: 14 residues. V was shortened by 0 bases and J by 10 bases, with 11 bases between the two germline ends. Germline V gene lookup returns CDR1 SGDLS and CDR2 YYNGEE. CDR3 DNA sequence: TGTGCCAGCAGCGTAGGGGATCCGGGGTCACCCCTCCACTTT. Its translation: CASSVGDPGSPLHF.

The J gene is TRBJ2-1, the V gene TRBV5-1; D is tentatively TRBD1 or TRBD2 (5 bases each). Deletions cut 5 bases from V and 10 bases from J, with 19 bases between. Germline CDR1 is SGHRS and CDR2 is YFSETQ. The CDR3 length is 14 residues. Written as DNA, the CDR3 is TGCGCCAGCAGTTTAGGCAGGGCCCCGGGGGAGCAGTTCTTC. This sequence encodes CASSLGRAPGEQFF.

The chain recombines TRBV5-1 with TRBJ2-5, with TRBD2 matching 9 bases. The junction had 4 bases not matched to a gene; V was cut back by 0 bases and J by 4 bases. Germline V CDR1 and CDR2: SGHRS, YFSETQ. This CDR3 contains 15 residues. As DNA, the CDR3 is TGCGCCAGCAGCTTGGAAGCGGGGGGATCAGAGACCCAGTACTTC. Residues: CASSLEAGGSETQYF.

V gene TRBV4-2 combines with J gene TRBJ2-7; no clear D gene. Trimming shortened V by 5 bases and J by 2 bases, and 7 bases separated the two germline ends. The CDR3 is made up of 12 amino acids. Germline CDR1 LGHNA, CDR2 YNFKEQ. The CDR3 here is CASSSQTYEQYF. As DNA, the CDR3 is TGTGCCAGCAGCTCCCAAACCTACGAGCAGTACTTC.

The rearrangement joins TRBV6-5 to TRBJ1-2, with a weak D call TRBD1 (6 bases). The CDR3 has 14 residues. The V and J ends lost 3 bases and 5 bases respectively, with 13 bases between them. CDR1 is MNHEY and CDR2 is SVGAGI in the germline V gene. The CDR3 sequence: CASSYTGQSYGYTF. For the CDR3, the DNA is TGTGCCAGCAGTTATACAGGACAGTCGTATGGCTACACCTTC.

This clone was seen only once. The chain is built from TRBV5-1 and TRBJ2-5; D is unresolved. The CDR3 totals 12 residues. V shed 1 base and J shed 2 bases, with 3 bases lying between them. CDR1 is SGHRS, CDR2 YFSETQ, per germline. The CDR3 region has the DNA TGCGCCAGCAGCTTGAGGCAAGAGACCCAGTACTTC. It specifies CASSLRQETQYF.

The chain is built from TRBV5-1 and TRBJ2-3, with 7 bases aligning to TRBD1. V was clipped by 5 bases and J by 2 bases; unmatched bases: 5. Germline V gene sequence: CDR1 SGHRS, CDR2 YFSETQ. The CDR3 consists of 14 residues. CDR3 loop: CASRTGTSTDTQYF. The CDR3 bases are TGCGCCAGCAGGACAGGGACATCCACAGATACGCAGTATTTT.

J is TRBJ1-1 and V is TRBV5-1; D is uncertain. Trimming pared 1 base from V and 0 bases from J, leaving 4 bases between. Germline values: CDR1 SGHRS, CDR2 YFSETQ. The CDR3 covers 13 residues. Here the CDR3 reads CASSLSVNTEAFF. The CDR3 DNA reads TGCGCCAGCAGCTTGTCGGTGAACACTGAAGCTTTCTTT.

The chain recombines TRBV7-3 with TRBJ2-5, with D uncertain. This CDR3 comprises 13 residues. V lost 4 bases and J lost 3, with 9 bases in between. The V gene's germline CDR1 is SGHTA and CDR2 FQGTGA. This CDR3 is CASSYVGKETQYF. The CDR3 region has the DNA TGTGCCAGCAGCTATGTAGGCAAAGAGACCCAGTACTTC.

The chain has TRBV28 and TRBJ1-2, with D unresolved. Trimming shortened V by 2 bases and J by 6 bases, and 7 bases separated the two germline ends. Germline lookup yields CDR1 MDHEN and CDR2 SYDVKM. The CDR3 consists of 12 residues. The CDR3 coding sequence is TGTGCCAGCAGTTTAAACCCAAATGGCTACACCTTC. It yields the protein CASSLNPNGYTF.

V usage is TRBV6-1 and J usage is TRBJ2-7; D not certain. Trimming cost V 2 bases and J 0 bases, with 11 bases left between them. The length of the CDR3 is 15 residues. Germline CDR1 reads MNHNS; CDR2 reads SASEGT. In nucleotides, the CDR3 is TGTGCCAGCAGTGAATCGAGGACGAGCTCCTACGAGCAGTACTTC. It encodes CASSESRTSSYEQYF.

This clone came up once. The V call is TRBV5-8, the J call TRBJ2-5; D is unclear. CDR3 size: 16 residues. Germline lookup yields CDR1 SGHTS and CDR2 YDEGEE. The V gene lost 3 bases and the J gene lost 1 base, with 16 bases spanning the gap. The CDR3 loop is CASSSKRPMGQETQYF. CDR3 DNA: TGTGCCAGCAGCTCAAAGAGGCCAATGGGCCAAGAGACCCAGTACTTC.

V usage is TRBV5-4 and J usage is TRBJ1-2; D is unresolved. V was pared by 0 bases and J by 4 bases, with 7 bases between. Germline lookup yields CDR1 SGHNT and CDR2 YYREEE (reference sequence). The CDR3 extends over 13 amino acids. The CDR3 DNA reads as TGTGCCAGCAGCTTGGGTGGCAGCTATGGCTACACCTTC. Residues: CASSLGGSYGYTF.

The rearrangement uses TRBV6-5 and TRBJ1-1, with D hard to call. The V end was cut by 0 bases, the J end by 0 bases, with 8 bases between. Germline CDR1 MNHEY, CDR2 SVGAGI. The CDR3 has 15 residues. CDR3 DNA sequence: TGTGCCAGCAGTTACTCGGGAGAGATGAACACTGAAGCTTTCTTT. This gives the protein CASSYSGEMNTEAFF.